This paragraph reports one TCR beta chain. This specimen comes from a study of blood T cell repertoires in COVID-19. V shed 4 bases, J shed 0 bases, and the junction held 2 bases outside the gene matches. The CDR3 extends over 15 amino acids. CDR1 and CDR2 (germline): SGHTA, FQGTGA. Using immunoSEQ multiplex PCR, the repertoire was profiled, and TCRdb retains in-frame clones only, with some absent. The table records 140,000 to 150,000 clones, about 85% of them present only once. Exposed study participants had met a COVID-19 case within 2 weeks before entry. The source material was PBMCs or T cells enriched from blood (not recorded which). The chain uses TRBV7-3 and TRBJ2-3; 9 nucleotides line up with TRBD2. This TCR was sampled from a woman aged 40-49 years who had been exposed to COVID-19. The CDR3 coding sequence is TGTGCCAGCAGCTATAGCGGGGGTAGCACAGATACGCAGTATTTT. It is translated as CASSYSGGSTDTQYF.